The entry below describes one T cell receptor beta chain. What it binds is not known. The assay was immunoSEQ multiplex PCR, and TCRdb's table has in-frame clones only and misses some. The sample lists approximately 71,000 clones; roughly 93% were seen once. The sample belongs to a study of lymphopenia after photon versus proton radiotherapy. Study-level results: Proton therapy kept repertoires fairly stable, unlike photons, which gained effector/memory cells. Oligoclonal CD8+ Temra expansion after nadir drove photon patients' diversity drop. A bigger post-nadir fall in TCR diversity correlated inversely with survival time in deceased patients.

This CDR3 spans 16 amino acids. The V gene end was trimmed by 5 bases and the J gene end by 6 bases; junction bases not matched to a gene: 6. The germline CDR1 and CDR2 sequences are SGHVS and FNYEAQ. The TCR was taken from a woman aged 70-85 years with pancreatic cancer. The chain carries TRBV7-6 and TRBJ2-2; 13 bases align to TRBD2. The input for sequencing was peripheral blood, taken from a patient treated with photon-based radiotherapy. The CDR3 reads CASSQLAGGPAGELFF. The CDR3 DNA reads as TGTGCCAGCAGCCAACTAGCGGGAGGGCCAGCCGGGGAGCTGTTTTTT. Drawing the rest from reference TRBV7-6 and TRBJ2-2, the complete variable domain is GAGVSQSPRYKVTKRGQDVALRCDPISGHVSLYWYRQALGQGPEFLTYFNYEAQQDKSGLPNDRFSAERPEGSISTLTIQRTEQRDSAMYRCASSQLAGGPAGELFFGEGSRLTVL.